A selection of T cell receptor beta chains follows, all from one sample in a study of regulatory and conventional T cells in RAG deficiency. The table came from immunoSEQ multiplex PCR; TCRdb's copy has only in-frame clones and leaves some out. The sample has tens of thousands of clones, around 96% seen once. The same sample was also studied in work on regulatory T cells.

The sequencing sample was made of CD25- CD4+ T cells sorted from blood. Every receptor here comes from a human donor in good health. Each CDR3 is given with its conserved first and last residue. D genes are given only for firm matches. The size field is filled for only some rows; it gives once, few, many or a size class.

J,V,D,size,CDR3,DNA
TRBJ1-2,TRBV6-6,-,-,CASSYSTGGYGYTF,TGTGCCAGCAGTTACTCGACGGGGGGCTATGGCTACACCTTC
TRBJ1-1,TRBV11-2,-,-,CASSLVGRRENTEAFF,TGTGCCAGCAGCTTAGTCGGGAGGAGGGAGAACACTGAAGCTTTCTTT
TRBJ2-3,TRBV11-1,TRBD2,-,CASSFRAGEPEDTQYF,TGTGCCAGCAGCTTCAGAGCGGGGGAGCCGGAAGATACGCAGTATTTT
TRBJ1-4,TRBV2,-,once,CASSAPGQEKLFF,TGTGCCAGCAGCGCGCCGGGACAAGAAAAACTGTTTTTT
TRBJ2-1,TRBV9,TRBD2,-,CASSVEGSGGAWQFF,TGTGCCAGCAGCGTAGAGGGTAGCGGGGGGGCCTGGCAGTTCTTC
TRBJ2-4,TRBV5-4,TRBD1,-,CASSFIAGGTKNIQYF,TGTGCCAGCAGCTTCATCGCAGGGGGCACCAAAAACATTCAGTACTTC
TRBJ1-2,TRBV28,-,-,CASSPIRGWVNYGYTF,TGTGCCAGCAGTCCTATCCGAGGGTGGGTGAACTATGGCTACACCTTC
TRBJ1-5,TRBV10-2,TRBD1,-,CATRTGDLTQPQHF,TGCGCCACCCGGACAGGGGATCTTACCCAGCCCCAGCATTTT
TRBJ1-1,TRBV2,-,-,CASSIQGMNTEAFF,TGTGCCAGCAGTATACAGGGAATGAACACTGAAGCTTTCTTT
TRBJ2-1,TRBV2,TRBD2,-,CASSAGGNEQFF,TGTGCCAGCAGCGCCGGGGGGAATGAGCAGTTCTTC
TRBJ1-3,TRBV6-5,TRBD1,-,CASRRQGASGNTIYF,TGTGCCAGCCGCCGACAGGGGGCTTCTGGAAACACCATATATTTT
TRBJ1-1,TRBV25-1,-,-,CASSEEGEEVGYTEAFF,TGTGCCAGCAGTGAAGAGGGCGAGGAAGTGGGGTACACTGAAGCTTTCTTT
TRBJ2-5,TRBV5-1,-,-,CASSLGQTQETQYF,TGCGCCAGCAGCTTGGGACAAACACAAGAGACCCAGTACTTC
TRBJ1-2,TRBV28,TRBD1,-,CASSFFGRGNGYTF,TGTGCCAGCAGTTTTTTTGGCAGGGGGAATGGCTACACCTTC
TRBJ1-4,TRBV9,-,-,CASSPDSERGKLFF,TGTGCCAGCTCACCGGACAGTGAGAGGGGAAAACTGTTTTTT
TRBJ2-3,TRBV9,TRBD2,once,CASSVDIGGAADTQYF,TGTGCCAGCAGCGTAGATATCGGGGGGGCGGCAGATACGCAGTATTTT
TRBJ1-1,TRBV6-5,-,-,CASSTRDSNTEAFF,TGTGCCAGCAGCACCCGGGACTCGAACACTGAAGCTTTCTTT
TRBJ2-5,TRBV18,-,once,CASSPNREETQYF,TGTGCCAGCTCACCGAACAGGGAAGAGACCCAGTACTTC
TRBJ1-5,TRBV28,TRBD1,-,CASSPPGGWQPQHF,TGTGCCAGCAGTCCACCAGGGGGCTGGCAGCCCCAGCATTTT
TRBJ2-3,TRBV29-1,TRBD1,-,CSALPWTGGTDTQYF,TGCAGCGCCCTCCCATGGACAGGGGGCACAGATACGCAGTATTTT
TRBJ1-4,TRBV7-8,-,-,CASSLSRPNEKLFF,TGTGCCAGCAGCTTAAGCAGGCCTAATGAAAAACTGTTTTTT